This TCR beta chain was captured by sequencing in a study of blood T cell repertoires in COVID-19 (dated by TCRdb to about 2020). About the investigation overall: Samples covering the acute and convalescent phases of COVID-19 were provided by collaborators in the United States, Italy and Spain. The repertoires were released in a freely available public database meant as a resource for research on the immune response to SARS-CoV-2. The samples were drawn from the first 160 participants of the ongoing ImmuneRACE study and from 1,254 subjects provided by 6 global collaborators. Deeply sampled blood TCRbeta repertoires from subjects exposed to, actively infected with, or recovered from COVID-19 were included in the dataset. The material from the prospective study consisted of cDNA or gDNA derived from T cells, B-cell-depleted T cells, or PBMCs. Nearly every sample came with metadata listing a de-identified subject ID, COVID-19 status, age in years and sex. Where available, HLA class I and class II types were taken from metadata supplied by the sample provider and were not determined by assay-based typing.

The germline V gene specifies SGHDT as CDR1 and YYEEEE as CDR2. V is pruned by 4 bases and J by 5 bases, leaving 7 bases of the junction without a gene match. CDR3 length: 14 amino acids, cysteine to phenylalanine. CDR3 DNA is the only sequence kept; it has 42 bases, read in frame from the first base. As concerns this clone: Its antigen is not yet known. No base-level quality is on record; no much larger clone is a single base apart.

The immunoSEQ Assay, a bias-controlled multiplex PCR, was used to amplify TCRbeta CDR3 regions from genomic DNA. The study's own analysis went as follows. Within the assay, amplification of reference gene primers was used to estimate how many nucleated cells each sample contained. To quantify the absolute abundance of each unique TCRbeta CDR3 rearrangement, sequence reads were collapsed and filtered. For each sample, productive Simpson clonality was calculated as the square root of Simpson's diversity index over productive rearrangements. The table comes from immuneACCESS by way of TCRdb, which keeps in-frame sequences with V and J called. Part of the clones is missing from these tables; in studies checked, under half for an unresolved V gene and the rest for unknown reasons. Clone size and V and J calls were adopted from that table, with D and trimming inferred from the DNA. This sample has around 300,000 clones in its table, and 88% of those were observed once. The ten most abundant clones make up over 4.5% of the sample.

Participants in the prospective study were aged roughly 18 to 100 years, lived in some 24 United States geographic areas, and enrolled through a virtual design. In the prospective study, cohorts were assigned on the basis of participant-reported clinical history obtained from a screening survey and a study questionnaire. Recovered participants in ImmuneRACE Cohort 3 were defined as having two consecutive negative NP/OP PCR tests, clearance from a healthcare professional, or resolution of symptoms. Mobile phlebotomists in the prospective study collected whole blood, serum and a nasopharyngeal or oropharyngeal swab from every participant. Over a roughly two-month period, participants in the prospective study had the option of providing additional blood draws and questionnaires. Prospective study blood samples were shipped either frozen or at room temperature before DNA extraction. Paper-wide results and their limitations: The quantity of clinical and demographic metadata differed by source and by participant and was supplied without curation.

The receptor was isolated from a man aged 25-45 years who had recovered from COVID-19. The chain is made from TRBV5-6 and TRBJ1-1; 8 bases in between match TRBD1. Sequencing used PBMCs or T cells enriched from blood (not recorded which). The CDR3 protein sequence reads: CASSRGTGGTEAFF. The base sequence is TGTGCCAGCAGCCGCGGGACAGGTGGGACTGAAGCTTTCTTT.